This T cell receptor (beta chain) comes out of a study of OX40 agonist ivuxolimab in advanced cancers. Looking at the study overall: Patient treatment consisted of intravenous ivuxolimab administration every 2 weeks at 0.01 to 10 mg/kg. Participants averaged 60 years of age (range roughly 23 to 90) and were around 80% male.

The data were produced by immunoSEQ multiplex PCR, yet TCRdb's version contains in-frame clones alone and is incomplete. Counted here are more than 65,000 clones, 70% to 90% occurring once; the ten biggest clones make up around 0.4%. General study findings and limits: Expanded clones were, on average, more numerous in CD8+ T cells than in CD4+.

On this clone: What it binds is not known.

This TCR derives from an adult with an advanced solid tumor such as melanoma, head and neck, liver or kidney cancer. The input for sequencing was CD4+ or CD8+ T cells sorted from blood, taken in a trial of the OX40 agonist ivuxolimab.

The CDR3 region has the DNA TGTGCCAGCGGGACCGGGACAGGTCGAGAAAAACTGTTTTTT. It is translated as CASGTGTGREKLFF. The chain links TRBV19 to TRBJ1-4; TRBD1 aligns across 8 bases. The CDR3 spans 14 residues. Germline V gene sequence: CDR1 LNHDA, CDR2 SQIVND (reference sequence). Losses at the gene ends were 9 bases for V and 8 bases for J; bases not matched to a gene: 11.